This is a list of T cell receptor beta chains from one sample in a study of control samples from healthy donors and cancer patients. The method was immunoSEQ multiplex PCR; TCRdb's version includes in-frame clones alone and lacks a portion of them. The repertoire holds 75,000 to 95,000 clones, with 70% to 90% as singletons. The sequenced material came from blood. Every receptor here comes from a woman between 50 and 59 years old in good health. Both conserved end residues are part of each CDR3. D genes are given only for firm matches. Not every row has a clone size; where given, it reads once, few, many or a size class.

V	J	size	D	DNA	CDR3
TRBV5-1	TRBJ1-1	once	-	TGCGCCAGCAGCTTAGTTCTATCGGGGAACACTGAAGCTTTCTTT	CASSLVLSGNTEAFF
TRBV20-1	TRBJ1-1	-	-	TGCAGTGCTAGTTGGGGTACCCGAGATGAAGCTTTCTTT	CSASWGTRDEAFF
TRBV30	TRBJ1-1	-	-	TGTGCCTGGAATTCTAGGGGGATGAACACTGAAGCTTTCTTT	CAWNSRGMNTEAFF
TRBV3-1/TRBV3-2	TRBJ2-1	-	-	TGTGCCAGCAGCCAAGCCATAGGGCAGTCCCCCTACAATGAGCAGTTCTTC	CASSQAIGQSPYNEQFF
TRBV4-1	TRBJ2-3	-	TRBD1	TGCGCCAGCAGCCAAGTTGGGTCAGGGGGCGCTTCCGATACGCAGTATTTT	CASSQVGSGGASDTQYF
TRBV20-1	TRBJ2-3	-	-	TGCAGTGCTAGTAACAGGGCTGACACAGATACGCAGTATTTT	CSASNRADTDTQYF
TRBV5-5	TRBJ2-1	-	-	TGTGCCAGCAGCCTGCCACGGAGCTCCTACAATGAGCAGTTCTTC	CASSLPRSSYNEQFF
TRBV19	TRBJ2-2	-	-	TGTGCCAGTAGTATAATAAGGAACTTACGGCCCTCCGGGGAGCTGTTTTTT	CASSIIRNLRPSGELFF
TRBV11-3	TRBJ2-2	-	-	TGTGCCAGCAGCTTAGTTAGCACCGGGGAGCTGTTTTTT	CASSLVSTGELFF
TRBV5-6	TRBJ2-7	-	TRBD1	TGTGCCAGCAGCTTGAGCCAGGGACAGGGTCAAGGGCAGTACTTC	CASSLSQGQGQGQYF
TRBV3-1/TRBV3-2	TRBJ2-2	-	-	TGTGCCAGCGGGAAAAAAGGGGAGCTGTTTTTT	CASGKKGELFF
TRBV30	TRBJ1-3	-	-	TGTGCCTGGAGCCGAGGGGCCTCTGGAAACACCATATATTTT	CAWSRGASGNTIYF
TRBV5-1	TRBJ1-5	-	-	TGCGCCAGCAGCGTAGGGGACAAATTTAGCAATCAGCCCCAGCATTTT	CASSVGDKFSNQPQHF
TRBV29-1	TRBJ2-6	-	-	TGCAGCGTTGTCCAGGGATACTCTGGGGCCAACGTCCTGACTTTC	CSVVQGYSGANVLTF
TRBV11-2	TRBJ1-4	-	TRBD1	TGTGCCAGCAGCCAGAGACAGGGGCTCAGAACTAATGAAAAACTGTTTTTT	CASSQRQGLRTNEKLFF
TRBV30	TRBJ1-2	once	-	TGTGCCTGGAGTGTACAGGGATCTACTAACTATGGCTACACCTTC	CAWSVQGSTNYGYTF
TRBV9	TRBJ2-1	-	-	TGTGCCAGCAGCGGGAGAGCGGGCGATGAGCAGTTCTTC	CASSGRAGDEQFF
TRBV5-1	TRBJ1-1	once	-	TGCGCCAGCAGCTTGGACGACGACACTGAAGCTTTCTTT	CASSLDDDTEAFF
TRBV5-1	TRBJ2-4	-	-	TGCGCCAGCAGTAATGGACAGTATCAAAACATTCAGTACTTC	CASSNGQYQNIQYF
TRBV3-1/TRBV3-2	TRBJ1-3	-	-	TGTGCCAGCAGCCAAGATATCGGGGGATTTCCTGGAAACACCATATATTTT	CASSQDIGGFPGNTIYF
TRBV5-1	TRBJ2-2	-	-	TGCGCCAGCAGCCAAAACACCGGGGAGCTGTTTTTT	CASSQNTGELFF
TRBV12-3/TRBV12-4	TRBJ2-1	-	-	TGTGCCAGCATGGGCAATGAGCAGTTCTTC	CASMGNEQFF
TRBV7-2	TRBJ1-4	-	TRBD1	TGTGCCAGCAGCTTCACAGGGGAGAGCAAAAAACTGTTTTTT	CASSFTGESKKLFF
TRBV20-1	TRBJ2-1	-	TRBD2	TGCAGTGCTAGTTTCGGGGGGGCGATAAATGAGCAGTTCTTC	CSASFGGAINEQFF
TRBV5-1	TRBJ2-3	-	-	TGCGCCAGCAGTAGAACGAGGGTGTCAGATACGCAGTATTTT	CASSRTRVSDTQYF
TRBV19	TRBJ1-3	-	-	TGTGCCGTTGGGGAGGTGCACACCATATATTTT	CAVGEVHTIYF
TRBV6-6	TRBJ1-5	once	-	TGTGCCAGCGGGACATCGGAACTAAGTCAGCCCCAGCATTTT	CASGTSELSQPQHF
TRBV11-3	TRBJ2-1	-	-	TGTGCCAGCAGCCCCCGGGACAATAAGAATGAGCAGTTCTTC	CASSPRDNKNEQFF
TRBV6-5	TRBJ2-4	-	-	TGTGCCAGCAGTTCTCTTATGGGCATTCAGTACTTC	CASSSLMGIQYF
TRBV3-1/TRBV3-2	TRBJ2-7	-	TRBD2	TGTGCCAGCAGCCAATCCCCGACTAGCGTATACGAGCAGTACTTC	CASSQSPTSVYEQYF
TRBV7-9	TRBJ1-2	-	-	TGTGCCAGCAGCTTAGTGGGCGACTATGGCTACACCTTC	CASSLVGDYGYTF
TRBV4-1	TRBJ2-3	-	TRBD2	TGCGCCAGCAGCCAACCCGGACTAGCGGGGGGGCCGAACACAGATACGCAGTATTTT	CASSQPGLAGGPNTDTQYF
TRBV3-1/TRBV3-2	TRBJ2-7	-	-	TGTGCCAGCAGCCCAAGTGCTGGGGACGAGCAGTACTTC	CASSPSAGDEQYF
TRBV10-3	TRBJ1-1	-	-	TGTGCCATCTCTACCGCCGTGGTTGAGGATAACACTGAAGCTTTCTTT	CAISTAVVEDNTEAFF
TRBV20-1	TRBJ2-1	-	-	TGCAGTGCCCGACTCTACAATGAGCAGTTCTTC	CSARLYNEQFF
TRBV7-9	TRBJ2-3	once	-	TGTGCCAGCAGCCGCCCAGTACTCACAGATACGCAGTATTTT	CASSRPVLTDTQYF
TRBV6-2/TRBV6-3	TRBJ2-5	-	TRBD2	TGTGCCAGCAGTGGCAGCGGGAGCCAAGAGACCCAGTACTTC	CASSGSGSQETQYF
TRBV6-1	TRBJ1-2	-	TRBD1	TGTGCCAGCAGTGAATCTAAGAGGACAGGGGGTGTCTATGGCTACACCTTC	CASSESKRTGGVYGYTF
TRBV28	TRBJ2-6	once	TRBD2	TGTGCCAGCAGTTCTCTCACCCGGCGGGGGGCTGGGGCCAACGTCCTGACTTTC	CASSSLTRRGAGANVLTF
TRBV5-3	TRBJ1-2	-	-	TGTGCCAGAAGCTTGAGGTACAGGTTACCCTTATGCGGCTACACCTTC	CARSLRYRLPLCGYTF
TRBV2	TRBJ2-1	-	-	TGTGCCAGCAGCTCCGAAAACTACAATGAGCAGTTCTTC	CASSSENYNEQFF
TRBV4-1	TRBJ1-4	-	-	TGCGCCAGCAGCCGGTTAGGACACCCGAATGAAAAACTGTTTTTT	CASSRLGHPNEKLFF
TRBV9	TRBJ2-1	-	TRBD1	TGTGCCAGCAGCGTAGGGCAGGGGGCCTACAATGAGCAGTTCTTC	CASSVGQGAYNEQFF
TRBV6-5	TRBJ2-1	-	-	TGTGCCAGCCAGGGACGCTTAAGCTCCTACAATGAGCAGTTCTTC	CASQGRLSSYNEQFF
TRBV11-3	TRBJ2-2	-	TRBD2	TGTGCCAGCCGTCGCGGGGGTGCCGGGGAGCTGTTTTTT	CASRRGGAGELFF